This TCR beta chain came from a study of OX40 agonist ivuxolimab in advanced cancers. Study context: Patients received the agonistic anti-OX40 (CD134) antibody ivuxolimab.

With baseline, cycle 4 day 1, and cycle 7 day 1 as timepoints, blood was sampled. The V segment lost 4 bases and the J segment 3 bases; nucleotides outside the gene matches: 7. Per germline, CDR1 SGHRS and CDR2 YFSETQ. The CDR3 extends over 15 amino acids. This clone was detected only once. Clones were read by immunoSEQ multiplex PCR, and TCRdb kept only the in-frame ones, dropping some. The table records tens of thousands of clones, around 92% of them present only once. The sequence was obtained from an adult with an advanced solid tumor such as melanoma, head and neck, liver or kidney cancer. This specimen consisted of CD4+ or CD8+ T cells sorted from blood, obtained in a trial of the OX40 agonist ivuxolimab. The chain is built from TRBV5-1 and TRBJ1-1, with 9 positions matching TRBD1. The CDR3 is CASSPGQGMHTEAFF. The CDR3, as DNA: TGCGCCAGCAGCCCGGGACAGGGAATGCACACTGAAGCTTTCTTT.